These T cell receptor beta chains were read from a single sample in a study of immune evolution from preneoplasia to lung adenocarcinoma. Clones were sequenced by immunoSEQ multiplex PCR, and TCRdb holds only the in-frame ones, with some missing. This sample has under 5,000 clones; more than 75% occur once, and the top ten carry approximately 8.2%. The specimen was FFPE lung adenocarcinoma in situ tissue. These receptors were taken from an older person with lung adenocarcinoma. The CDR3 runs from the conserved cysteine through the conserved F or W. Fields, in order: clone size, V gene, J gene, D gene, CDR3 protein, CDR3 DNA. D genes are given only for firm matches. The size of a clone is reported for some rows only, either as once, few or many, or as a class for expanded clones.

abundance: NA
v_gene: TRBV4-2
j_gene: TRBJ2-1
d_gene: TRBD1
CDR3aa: CASSQQTGASDNEQFF
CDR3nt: TGTGCCAGCAGCCAACAGACAGGGGCTAGCGACAATGAGCAGTTCTTC

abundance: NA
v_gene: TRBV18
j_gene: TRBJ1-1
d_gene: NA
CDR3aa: CASSLATPMNTEAFF
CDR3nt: TGTGCCAGCTCACTCGCGACACCCATGAACACTGAAGCTTTCTTT

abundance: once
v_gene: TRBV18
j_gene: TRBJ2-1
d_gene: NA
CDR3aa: CASSPPGLRNEQFF
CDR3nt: TGTGCCAGCTCACCACCGGGACTGAGGAATGAGCAGTTCTTC

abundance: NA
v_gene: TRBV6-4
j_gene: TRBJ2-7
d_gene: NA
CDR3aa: CASSGESGDSYEQYF
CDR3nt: TGTGCCAGCAGCGGGGAGTCGGGAGATAGCTACGAGCAGTACTTC

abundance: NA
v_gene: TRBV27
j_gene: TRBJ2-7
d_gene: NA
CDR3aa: CASGLHEQYF
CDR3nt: TGTGCCAGCGGACTTCACGAGCAGTACTTC

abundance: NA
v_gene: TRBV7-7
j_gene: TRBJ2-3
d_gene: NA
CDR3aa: CASSSGLSSDTQYF
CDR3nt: TGTGCTAGCAGCTCGGGACTCTCCTCAGATACGCAGTATTTT

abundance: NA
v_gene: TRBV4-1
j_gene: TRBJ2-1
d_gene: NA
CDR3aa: CASSQGQGWSYNEQFF
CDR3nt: TGCGCCAGCAGCCAAGGTCAGGGGTGGTCCTACAATGAGCAGTTCTTC

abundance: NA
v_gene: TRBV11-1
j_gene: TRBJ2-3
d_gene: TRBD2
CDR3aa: CASSKLAGGPLSTDTQYF
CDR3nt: TGTGCCAGCAGCAAACTAGCGGGAGGGCCTCTTAGCACAGATACGCAGTATTTT

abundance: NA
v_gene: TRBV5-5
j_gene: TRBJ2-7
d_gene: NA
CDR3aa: CASSLRQDLSEQYF
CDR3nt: TGTGCCAGCAGCTTGAGGCAGGATCTCTCGGAGCAGTACTTC

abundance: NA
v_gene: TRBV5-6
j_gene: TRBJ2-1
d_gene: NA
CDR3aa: CASSLLAGKQFF
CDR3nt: TGTGCCAGCAGCTTGTTAGCTGGCAAGCAGTTCTTC

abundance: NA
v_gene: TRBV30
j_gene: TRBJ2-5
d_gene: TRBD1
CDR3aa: CAWQTGGEETQYF
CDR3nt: TGTGCCTGGCAGACAGGGGGAGAAGAGACCCAGTACTTC

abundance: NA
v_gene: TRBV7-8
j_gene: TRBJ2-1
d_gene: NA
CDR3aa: CASSPTANNEQFF
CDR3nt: TGTGCCAGCAGCCCCACGGCCAACAATGAGCAGTTCTTC

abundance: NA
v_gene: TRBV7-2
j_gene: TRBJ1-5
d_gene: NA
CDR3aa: CASSLEWSSSQPQHF
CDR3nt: TGTGCCAGCAGCTTAGAATGGTCCAGCAGTCAGCCCCAGCATTTT

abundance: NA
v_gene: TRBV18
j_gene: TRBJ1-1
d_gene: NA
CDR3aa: CASSPAGLGVRTEAFF
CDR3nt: TGTGCCAGCTCACCTGCCGGTTTGGGTGTGAGGACTGAAGCTTTCTTT

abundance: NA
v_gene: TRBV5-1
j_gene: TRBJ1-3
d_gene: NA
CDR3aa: CASSLDSRNTIYF
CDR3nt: TGCGCCAGCAGCTTAGACTCACGAAACACCATATATTTT

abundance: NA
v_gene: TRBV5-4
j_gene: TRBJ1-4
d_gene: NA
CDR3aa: CASSLDPTNEKLFF
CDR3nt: TGTGCCAGCAGCTTGGACCCAACTAATGAAAAACTGTTTTTT

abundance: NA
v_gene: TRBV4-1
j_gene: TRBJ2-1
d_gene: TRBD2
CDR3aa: CASSQALVEKRGLYNEQFF
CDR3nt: TGCGCCAGCAGCCAAGCCCTGGTGGAGAAGCGGGGCCTCTACAATGAGCAGTTCTTC

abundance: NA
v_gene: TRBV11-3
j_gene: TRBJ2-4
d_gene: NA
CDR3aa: CASSLDGRSIQYF
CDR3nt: TGTGCCAGCAGCTTAGACGGGCGGAGCATTCAGTACTTC

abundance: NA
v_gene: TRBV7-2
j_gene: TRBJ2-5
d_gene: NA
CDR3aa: CASSLGGQPQETQYF
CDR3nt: TGTGCCAGCAGCTTAGGCGGCCAGCCGCAAGAGACCCAGTACTTC

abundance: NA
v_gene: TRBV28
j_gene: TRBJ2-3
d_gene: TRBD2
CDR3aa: CASSYNKKLAASTDTQYF
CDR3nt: TGTGCCAGCAGTTATAACAAAAAACTAGCGGCTAGCACAGATACGCAGTATTTT

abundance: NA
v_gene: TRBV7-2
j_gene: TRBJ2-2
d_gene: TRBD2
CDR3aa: CASSSWTSGSKTGELFF
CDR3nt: TGTGCCAGCAGCTCCTGGACTAGCGGGAGTAAAACCGGGGAGCTGTTTTTT

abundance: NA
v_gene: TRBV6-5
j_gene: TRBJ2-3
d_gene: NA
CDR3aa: CASTPRVDTDTQYF
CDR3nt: TGTGCCAGCACCCCAAGGGTGGATACAGATACGCAGTATTTT

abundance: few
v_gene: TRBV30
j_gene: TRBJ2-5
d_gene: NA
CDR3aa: CAWSVRGVETQYF
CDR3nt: TGTGCCTGGAGTGTACGCGGGGTGGAGACCCAGTACTTC

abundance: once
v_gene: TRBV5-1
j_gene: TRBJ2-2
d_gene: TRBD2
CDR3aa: CASSLGPSGNTGELFF
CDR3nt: TGCGCCAGCAGCTTGGGCCCTAGCGGGAACACCGGGGAGCTGTTTTTT

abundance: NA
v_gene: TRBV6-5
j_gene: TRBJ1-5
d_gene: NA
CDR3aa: CASSYSSANQPQHF
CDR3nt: TGTGCCAGCAGTTACTCGAGTGCTAATCAGCCCCAGCATTTT

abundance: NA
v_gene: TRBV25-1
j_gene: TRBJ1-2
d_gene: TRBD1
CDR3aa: CASTPPGGQNYGYTF
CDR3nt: TGTGCCAGCACCCCCCCCGGGGGACAGAACTATGGCTACACCTTC

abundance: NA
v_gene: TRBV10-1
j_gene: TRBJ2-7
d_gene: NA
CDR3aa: CASRGTSDEQYF
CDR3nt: TGCGCCAGCAGAGGGACATCCGACGAGCAGTACTTC

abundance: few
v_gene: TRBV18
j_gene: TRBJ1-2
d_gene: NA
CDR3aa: CASSRGTNYGYTF
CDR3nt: TGTGCCAGCTCGCGGGGGACTAACTATGGCTACACCTTC

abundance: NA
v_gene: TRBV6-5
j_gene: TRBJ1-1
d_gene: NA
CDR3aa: CASSYSSREGAEAFF
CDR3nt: TGTGCCAGCAGTTACTCTTCCAGGGAGGGTGCTGAAGCTTTCTTT

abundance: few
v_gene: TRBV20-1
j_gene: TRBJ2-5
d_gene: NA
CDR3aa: CSAQAETQYF
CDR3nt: TGCAGTGCGCAAGCGGAGACCCAGTACTTC

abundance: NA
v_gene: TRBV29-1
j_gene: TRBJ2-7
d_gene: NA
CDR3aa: CSVEDRWTSDNYEQYF
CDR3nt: TGCAGCGTTGAAGATAGATGGACCTCAGACAACTACGAGCAGTACTTC

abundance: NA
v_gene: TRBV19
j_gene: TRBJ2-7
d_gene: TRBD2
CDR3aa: CASSLTGLADTSYEQYF
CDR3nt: TGTGCCAGTAGCCTCACGGGACTAGCGGACACTTCCTACGAGCAGTACTTC

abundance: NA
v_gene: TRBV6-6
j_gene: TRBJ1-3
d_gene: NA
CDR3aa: CASSYSAVSSGNTIYF
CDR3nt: TGTGCCAGCAGTTACTCGGCAGTGAGCTCTGGAAACACCATATATTTT

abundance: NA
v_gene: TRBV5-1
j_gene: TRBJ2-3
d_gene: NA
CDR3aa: CASSLTTDTQYF
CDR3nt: TGCGCCAGCAGCTTGACCACAGATACGCAGTATTTT

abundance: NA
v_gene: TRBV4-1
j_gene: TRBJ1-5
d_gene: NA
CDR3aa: CASSQRTEDQPQHF
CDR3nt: TGCGCCAGCAGCCAGAGGACAGAGGATCAGCCCCAGCATTTT

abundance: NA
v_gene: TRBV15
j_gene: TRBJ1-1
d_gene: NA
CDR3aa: CATSGDWEGTEAFF
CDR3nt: TGTGCCACCAGCGGGGACTGGGAGGGGACTGAAGCTTTCTTT

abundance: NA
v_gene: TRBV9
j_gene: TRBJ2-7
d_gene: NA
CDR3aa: CASSVAYSSGDEQYF
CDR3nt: TGTGCCAGCAGCGTAGCTTACAGCTCCGGAGACGAGCAGTACTTC

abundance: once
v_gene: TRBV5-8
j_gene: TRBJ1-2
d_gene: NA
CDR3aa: CASSPPEGYTF
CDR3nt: TGTGCCAGCAGCCCACCGGAAGGCTACACCTTC

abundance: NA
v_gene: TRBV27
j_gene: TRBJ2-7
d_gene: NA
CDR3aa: CASRGTLAYEQYF
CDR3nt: TGTGCCAGCAGAGGGACATTGGCCTACGAGCAGTACTTC

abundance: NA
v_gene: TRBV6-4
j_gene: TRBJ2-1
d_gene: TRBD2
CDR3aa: CASSDGLAGDNEQFF
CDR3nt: TGTGCCAGCAGTGACGGACTAGCGGGAGACAATGAGCAGTTCTTC

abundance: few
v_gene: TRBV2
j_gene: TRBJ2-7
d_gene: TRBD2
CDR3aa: CASMPSGAYEQYF
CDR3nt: TGTGCCAGCATGCCTAGCGGCGCCTACGAGCAGTACTTC

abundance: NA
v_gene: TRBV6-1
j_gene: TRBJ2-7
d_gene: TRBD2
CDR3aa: CASVLAGGREQYF
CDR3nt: TGTGCCAGCGTACTAGCGGGAGGGCGGGAGCAGTACTTC

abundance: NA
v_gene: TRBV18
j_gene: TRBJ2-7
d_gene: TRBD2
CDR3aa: CASSRAGTRGYTEQYF
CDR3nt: TGTGCCAGCTCACGTGCCGGGACTAGGGGTTACACGGAGCAGTACTTC

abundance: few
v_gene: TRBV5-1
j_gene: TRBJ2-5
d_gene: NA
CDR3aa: CASSFEGRRETQYF
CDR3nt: TGCGCCAGCAGCTTCGAGGGGAGGAGGGAGACCCAGTACTTC

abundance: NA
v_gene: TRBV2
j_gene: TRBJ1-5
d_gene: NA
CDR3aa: CASGGTGNQPQHF
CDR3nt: TGTGCCAGCGGGGGCACAGGGAATCAGCCCCAGCATTTT

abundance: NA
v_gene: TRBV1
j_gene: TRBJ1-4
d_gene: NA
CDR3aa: CTSGSGQWEKLFF
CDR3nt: TGCACCAGCGGTTCGGGACAGTGGGAAAAACTGTTTTTT

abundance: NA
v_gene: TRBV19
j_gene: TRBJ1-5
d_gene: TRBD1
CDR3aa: CASSARDRPQPQHF
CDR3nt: TGTGCCAGTAGTGCCAGGGACAGACCTCAGCCCCAGCATTTT